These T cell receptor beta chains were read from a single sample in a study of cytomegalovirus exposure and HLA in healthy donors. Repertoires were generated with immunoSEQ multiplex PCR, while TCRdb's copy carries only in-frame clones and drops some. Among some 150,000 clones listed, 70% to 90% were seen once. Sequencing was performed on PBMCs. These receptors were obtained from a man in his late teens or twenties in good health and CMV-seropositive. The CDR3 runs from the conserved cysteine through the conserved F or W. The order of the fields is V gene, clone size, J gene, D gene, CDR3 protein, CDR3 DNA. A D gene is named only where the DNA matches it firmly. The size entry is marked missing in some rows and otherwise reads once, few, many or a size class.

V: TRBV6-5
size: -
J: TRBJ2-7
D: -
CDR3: CASSVDRLTYEQYF
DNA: TGTGCCAGCAGTGTTGACCGACTCACCTACGAGCAGTACTTC

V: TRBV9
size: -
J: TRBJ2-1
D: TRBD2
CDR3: CASSEGGLAGFNEQFF
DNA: TGTGCCAGCAGCGAGGGTGGGCTAGCGGGTTTCAATGAGCAGTTCTTC

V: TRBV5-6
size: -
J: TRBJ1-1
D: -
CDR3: CASSPVGDYTEAFF
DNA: TGTGCCAGCAGCCCCGTCGGGGATTACACTGAAGCTTTCTTT

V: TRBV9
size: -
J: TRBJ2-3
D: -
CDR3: CASSVGPGTTDTQYF
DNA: TGTGCCAGCAGCGTAGGCCCGGGAACCACAGATACGCAGTATTTT

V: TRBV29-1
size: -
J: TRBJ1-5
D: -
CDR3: CSVRRAGNQPQHF
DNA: TGCAGCGTTCGGAGGGCCGGCAATCAGCCCCAGCATTTT

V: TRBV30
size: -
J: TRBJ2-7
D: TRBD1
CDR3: CAWSVGGPAYEQYF
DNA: TGTGCCTGGAGTGTAGGGGGCCCCGCCTACGAGCAGTACTTC

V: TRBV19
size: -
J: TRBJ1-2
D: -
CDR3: CASSIIGDNYGYTF
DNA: TGTGCCAGTAGTATCATAGGGGATAACTATGGCTACACCTTC

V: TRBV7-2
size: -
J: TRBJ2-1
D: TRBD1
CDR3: CASSLYRGNEQFF
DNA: TGTGCCAGCAGCTTATACAGGGGCAATGAGCAGTTCTTC

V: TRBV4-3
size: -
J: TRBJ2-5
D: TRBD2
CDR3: CASSQGGLAGVWNQETQYF
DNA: TGCGCCAGCAGCCAAGGAGGACTAGCGGGAGTTTGGAATCAAGAGACCCAGTACTTC

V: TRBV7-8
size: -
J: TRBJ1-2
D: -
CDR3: CASSLGSGANYGYTF
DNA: TGTGCCAGCAGCTTAGGTTCAGGGGCCAACTATGGCTACACCTTC

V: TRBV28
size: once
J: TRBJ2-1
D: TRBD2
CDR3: CATRGDEALRNEQFF
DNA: TGTGCCACTCGGGGGGACGAGGCCTTAAGGAATGAGCAGTTCTTC

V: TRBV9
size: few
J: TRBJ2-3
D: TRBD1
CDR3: CASSVSRGQGAQYF
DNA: TGTGCCAGCAGCGTATCACGCGGACAGGGGGCGCAGTATTTT

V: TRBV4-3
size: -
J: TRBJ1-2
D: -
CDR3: CASSREEGDGYTF
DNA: TGCGCCAGCAGTCGGGAGGAGGGAGATGGCTACACCTTC

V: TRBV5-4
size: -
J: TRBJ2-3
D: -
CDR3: CASSLDAGATDTQYF
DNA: TGTGCCAGCAGCTTGGATGCGGGCGCCACAGATACGCAGTATTTT

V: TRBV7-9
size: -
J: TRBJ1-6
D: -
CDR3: CASSNRDGSPLHF
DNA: TGTGCCAGCAGCAACAGGGACGGTTCACCCCTCCACTTT

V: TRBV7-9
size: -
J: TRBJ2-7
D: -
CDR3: CASSLATRNEQYF
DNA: TGTGCCAGCAGCTTAGCGACGCGGAACGAGCAGTACTTC

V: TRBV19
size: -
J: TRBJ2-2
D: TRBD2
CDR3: CASRKAGAGGELFF
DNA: TGTGCCAGTAGAAAAGCGGGAGCGGGCGGGGAGCTGTTTTTT

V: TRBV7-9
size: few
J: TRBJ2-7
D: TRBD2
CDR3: CASSSLAGRNEQYF
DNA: TGTGCCAGCAGCTCACTAGCGGGAAGGAACGAGCAGTACTTC

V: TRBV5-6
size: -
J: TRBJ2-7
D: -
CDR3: CASSSSYEQYF
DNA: TGTGCCAGCAGCTCTTCCTACGAGCAGTACTTC

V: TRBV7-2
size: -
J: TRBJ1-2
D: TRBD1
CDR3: CASSLARGGDYGYTF
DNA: TGTGCCAGCAGCTTAGCGCGAGGGGGCGACTATGGCTACACCTTC

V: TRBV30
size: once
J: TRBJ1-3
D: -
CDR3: CAWTKPMSLRGSGNTIYF
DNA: TGTGCCTGGACCAAACCGATGTCGTTAAGGGGTTCGGGAAACACCATATATTTT

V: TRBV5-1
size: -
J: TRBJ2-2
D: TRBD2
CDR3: CASSLGLAGNTGELFF
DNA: TGCGCCAGCAGCCTTGGACTAGCGGGGAACACCGGGGAGCTGTTTTTT

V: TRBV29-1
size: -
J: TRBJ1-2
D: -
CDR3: CSVLELNKGLGSRGYTF
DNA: TGCAGCGTTTTAGAGCTGAACAAGGGGTTGGGGTCTCGGGGCTACACCTTC

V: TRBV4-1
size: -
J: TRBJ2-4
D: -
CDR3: CASSQDPGAKNIQYF
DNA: TGCGCCAGCAGCCAAGATCCCGGAGCCAAAAACATTCAGTACTTC

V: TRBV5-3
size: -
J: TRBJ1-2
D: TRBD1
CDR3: CARSGFKLPQGVMEGYTF
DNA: TGTGCCAGAAGCGGATTCAAACTCCCACAGGGGGTGATGGAGGGCTACACCTTC

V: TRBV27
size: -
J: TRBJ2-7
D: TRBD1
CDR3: CASSPTGVEQYF
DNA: TGTGCCAGCAGTCCGACAGGGGTCGAGCAGTACTTC

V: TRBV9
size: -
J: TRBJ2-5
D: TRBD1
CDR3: CASSVTGGRVETQYF
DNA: TGTGCCAGCAGCGTGACAGGGGGCAGGGTGGAGACCCAGTACTTC

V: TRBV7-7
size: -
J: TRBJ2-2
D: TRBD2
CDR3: CASSFLSGGDTGELFF
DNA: TGTGCCAGCAGCTTCCTTTCGGGGGGGGACACCGGGGAGCTGTTTTTT

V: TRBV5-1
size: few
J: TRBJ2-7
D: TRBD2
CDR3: CASSRGGTSGYEQYF
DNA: TGCGCCAGCAGCCGAGGGGGGACTAGCGGGTACGAGCAGTACTTC

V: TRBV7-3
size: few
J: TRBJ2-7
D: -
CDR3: CASSPVQGYEQYF
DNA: TGTGCCAGCAGCCCCGTACAGGGCTACGAGCAGTACTTC

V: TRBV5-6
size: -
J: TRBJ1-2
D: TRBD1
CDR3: CASSLPQGHYGYTF
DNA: TGTGCCAGCAGCTTACCACAGGGGCACTATGGCTACACCTTC

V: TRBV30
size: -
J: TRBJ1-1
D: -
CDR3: CAWSGEVWNTEAFF
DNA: TGTGCCTGGAGTGGAGAGGTGTGGAACACTGAAGCTTTCTTT

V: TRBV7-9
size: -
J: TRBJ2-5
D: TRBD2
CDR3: CASSPASGRAGEETQYF
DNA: TGTGCCAGCAGCCCAGCTAGCGGGAGGGCCGGGGAGGAGACCCAGTACTTC